The clone carrying this TCR beta chain was seen repeatedly, ten times or more. Its antigen is not identified. The source of the sample is a study of T cell repertoires in cytomegalovirus infection. Overall study: Indicated by public TCR beta signatures were CMV infection and matching HLA type.

One entry per CDR3 protein, called by TCRdb with MiXCR from the reads. The repertoire has about 250,000 distinct CDR3 sequences, 9% to 15% of them found once; the top ten carry around 1.6%. In germline, CDR1 is SGHTA, CDR2 FQGTGA. This CDR3 comprises 14 residues. Deletions cut 0 bases from V and 6 bases from J, with 10 bases between. Broader study findings: HLA-C-restricted CMV-specific TCR beta clonotypes prevailed in the ex vivo response. Using cumulative public TCR beta family frequency, the authors identified those who carried CMV together with the relevant HLA.

The chain combines TRBV7-3 with TRBJ2-3; D remains ambiguous. The sequencing sample was made of PBMCs. The sequence derives from a human donor in good health (CMV status not recorded). Some clones in this sample may be carry-over from other donors' samples. In nucleotides, the CDR3 is TGTGCCAGCAGCTTAACTGCCTCCGGGGATACGCAGTATTTT. Its translation: CASSLTASGDTQYF.